Described below is a single TCR beta chain sequence and its context. Trimming shortened V by 0 bases and J by 3 bases, and 9 bases separated the two germline ends. From germline, CDR1 is MGHRA and CDR2 YSYEKL. The CDR3 sequence is 14 residues long. The data stem from a study of shared T cell receptors in the human thymus. Produced via immunoSEQ multiplex PCR; TCRdb's table is partial and in-frame only. In the table there are approximately 730,000 clones, 75% to 90% of which are singletons. These data also featured in a second study, about human thymus T cells. That work contributes: Apparent skewing of V and J gene usage characterized both thymic and blood repertoires.

The chain recombines TRBV4-1 with TRBJ2-7; no clear D. Sequences were obtained from thymocytes. This clonotype was obtained from a girl under three years old with a congenital heart defect. The CDR3 loop is CASSQDSRDYEQYF. The CDR3 DNA reads TGCGCCAGCAGCCAAGACTCCCGAGACTACGAGCAGTACTTC.